The T cell receptor beta chain described here comes from a study of shared clonotypes between healthy human individuals. Study at large: For every donor, three CD4 naive, three CD4 memory, two CD8 naive and one CD8 memory plates were used.

Study conclusions and caveats: The represented genetic and exposure-history diversity was limited by the small number of donors.

CD4+ cells were split into CD45RA+ naive and CD45RA-negative memory subsets. Assay: immunoSEQ multiplex PCR; the TCRdb copy retains only in-frame clones and omits some. The table lists 550,000 to 700,000 clones, roughly 73% of them singletons. Of note for this clone: Antigen: not known.

In germline, CDR1 is LNHDA, CDR2 SQIVND (reference sequence). Trimming removed 7 bases from V and 8 bases from J; junction bases left unmatched: 13. There are 15 residues in the CDR3. The clonotype originates from a woman aged 25 to 45 in good health. Sequencing input: memory CD4+ T cells sorted from blood. Subset meaning: CD45RA-negative fraction. The chain links TRBV19 to TRBJ1-4; 7 bases match TRBD1. The CDR3 spells CASTQTGAAVEKLFF. The CDR3 region has the DNA TGTGCCAGTACTCAAACAGGGGCCGCGGTGGAAAAACTGTTTTTT.